The 18 T cell receptor beta chains below come from one sample, sequenced in a study of blood T cell repertoires in COVID-19 (dated by TCRdb to 2019 to 2021). The library was made by the immunoSEQ multiplex PCR assay. The table comes from immuneACCESS by way of TCRdb, which keeps in-frame sequences with V and J called. Part of the clones is missing from these tables; in studies checked, under half for an unresolved V gene and the rest for unknown reasons. The table for this sample lists 150,000 to 200,000 clones; roughly 80% of them were counted only once. The ten top clones hold roughly 12% of the sample. The sequenced material came from PBMCs or T cells enriched from blood (not recorded which). The receptors here all came from a man in his fifties who had recovered from COVID-19.

V is TRBV6-5 and J is TRBJ2-7; 7 bases fit TRBD1. The CDR3 runs 14 residues. After removal of 11 bases from V and 3 bases from J, the junction contained 13 bases not matched to a gene. Per germline, CDR1 MNHEY and CDR2 SVGAGI. For the CDR3, the DNA is TGTGCCTCACGACCGGGACAGTCCCACTACGAGCAGTACTTC. Protein product: CASRPGQSHYEQYF.

This clone was observed at least ten times. This chain links TRBV28 with TRBJ2-4, with 11 bases that match TRBD1. The J segment lost 9 bases and the V segment lost 3 bases, leaving 13 bases of the junction unmatched. The CDR3 runs to 17 residues. Germline values: CDR1 MDHEN, CDR2 SYDVKM. CDR3 sequence reads: CASSLGTGGLLGVIQYF. CDR3 coding DNA: TGTGCCAGCAGTTTGGGGACAGGGGGTCTCTTAGGGGTCATTCAGTACTTC.

This clone has only a few counts. The chain has TRBV7-8 and TRBJ1-6; the D is unclear. Germline loops: CDR1 SGHVS, CDR2 FQNEAQ. This CDR3 region has 19 residues. V gave up 1 base and J gave up 1 base, with 17 bases separating them. Here the CDR3 DNA reads TGTGCCAGCAGCTTAGACAGTGGGCGGGTAGATTCCTATAATTCACCCCTCCACTTT. Encoded protein: CASSLDSGRVDSYNSPLHF.

V gene TRBV3-1 (or the pseudogene TRBV3-2) combines with J gene TRBJ2-6; 7 bases align to TRBD2. The CDR3 has 21 amino acids. V shed 0 bases and J 0 bases; nucleotides not matched to a gene: 14. CDR1 and CDR2 from the germline V gene are LGHDT and YNNKEL (reference sequence). CDR3 DNA: TGTGCCAGCAGCCAAGAAGGCTACTACGACGGGGAGGGCTCTGGGGCCAACGTCCTGACTTTC. Translating gives CASSQEGYYDGEGSGANVLTF.

The V call is TRBV29-1, the J call TRBJ1-2; TRBD1 matches 8 bases. The CDR3 is 17 residues long. Germline values: CDR1 SQVTM, CDR2 ANQGSEA. Trimming cost V 6 bases and J 2 bases; bases outside gene matches: 17. This CDR3 reads CSVTGGGQVLLNYGYTF. CDR3 DNA: TGCAGCGTCACTGGCGGGGGACAGGTCCTCTTAAACTATGGCTACACCTTC.

This sequence joins TRBV5-1 and TRBJ1-6; D uncertain. V was pared by 2 bases and J by 3 bases, with 15 bases between. Per germline, CDR1 SGHRS and CDR2 YFSETQ. The CDR3 is made up of 17 amino acids. The CDR3 is CASSFSSTEGYNSPLHF. CDR3 sequence (DNA): TGCGCCAGCAGCTTCAGTTCCACAGAGGGCTATAATTCACCCCTCCACTTT.

CDR3 sequence reads: CASSSRQGANYGYTF. CDR3 DNA sequence: TGTGCCAGCAGCAGCAGACAGGGAGCTAACTATGGCTACACCTTC. The chain recombines TRBV7-8 with TRBJ1-2; 7 bases fit TRBD1. Per germline, CDR1 SGHVS and CDR2 FQNEAQ. V trimming: 5 bases; J trimming: 0 bases; junction bases outside the gene matches: 6. CDR3 length: 15 amino acids. The full variable domain, with the rest looked up from reference TRBV7-8 and TRBJ1-2, is GAGVSQSPRYKVAKRGQDVALRCDPISGHVSLFWYQQALGQGPEFLTYFQNEAQLDKSGLPSDRFFAERPEGSVSTLKIQRTQQEDSAVYLCASSSRQGANYGYTFGSGTRLTVV.

This chain joins TRBV13 and TRBJ2-5, with D perhaps matching TRBD2 (5 bases). This CDR3 contains 13 residues. The V end lost 5 bases, the J end lost 5 bases, and 12 bases lay between the germline ends. Germline assignment: CDR1 PRHDT and CDR2 FYEKMQ (reference sequence). The CDR3 spells CASSLGLGETQYF. The CDR3, as DNA: TGTGCCAGCAGCCTCGGACTGGGGGAGACCCAGTACTTC.

This chain's CDR3 is CASSLEGQEIGGYTF. CDR3 nucleotide sequence: TGCGCCAGCAGCTTGGAGGGACAGGAGATAGGAGGCTACACCTTC. The chain has TRBV5-1 and TRBJ1-2; 8 bases map to TRBD1. Germline-derived CDR1 and CDR2 are SGHRS and YFSETQ. Trimming at V came to 0 bases and at J to 8 bases, leaving 9 bases not matched to a gene. The CDR3 is 15 amino acids.

The genes are TRBV28 and TRBJ2-7; perhaps TRBD1 as D (6 bases). The germline gives CDR1 MDHEN, CDR2 SYDVKM. The CDR3 sequence is 16 residues long. The V end lost 1 base, the J end lost 2 bases, and 15 bases lay between the germline ends. This CDR3 reads CASSLYRQVRTYEQYF. The CDR3 region has the DNA TGTGCCAGCAGTTTATATCGACAGGTACGAACCTACGAGCAGTACTTC.

The chain carries TRBV27 and TRBJ1-4; TRBD1 matches at 8 bases. There are 15 residues in the CDR3. V lost 2 bases and J lost 8; bases outside the gene matches: 7. From germline, CDR1 is MNHEY and CDR2 SMNVEV (reference sequence). The CDR3 reads CASSLRQGRGEKLFF. The CDR3 DNA reads as TGTGCCAGCAGTTTACGACAGGGGAGGGGCGAAAAACTGTTTTTT.

The chain carries TRBV28 and TRBJ1-2; D possibly corresponds to TRBD1 (5 bases). V was pared by 1 base and J by 7 bases, with 25 bases between. CDR3 length: 18 amino acids. Looked up from germline, CDR1 is MDHEN and CDR2 is SYDVKM. The CDR3 DNA follows: TGTGCCAGCAGTTTATCGCGGGAGGGGACTGGCCCTCTGGGTGGCTACACCTTC. This sequence encodes CASSLSREGTGPLGGYTF.

The rearrangement uses TRBV29-1 and TRBJ1-3; D may be TRBD1 (5 bases). V lost 7 bases, J lost 7 bases, and 11 bases lay in between. The CDR3 is 11 amino acids. Germline V gives CDR1 SQVTM, CDR2 ANQGSEA. The CDR3: CSAYYRNTIYF. The CDR3 DNA sequence: TGCAGCGCATACTACAGGAACACCATATATTTT. The complete variable domain, with remaining parts taken from reference TRBV29-1 and TRBJ1-3, reads SAVISQKPSRDICQRGTSLTIQCQVDSQVTMMFWYRQQPGQSLTLIATANQGSEATYESGFVIDKFPISRPNLTFSTLTVSNMSPEDSSIYLCSAYYRNTIYFGEGSWLTVV.

This sequence joins TRBV28 and TRBJ1-4, with D hard to call. Trimming stripped 7 bases from V and 4 bases from J, with 19 bases between. This CDR3 is built from 16 residues. Germline loops: CDR1 MDHEN, CDR2 SYDVKM. The CDR3 nucleotides read TGTGCCAGCACCATGCGGGGTCTACAGAATAATGAAAAACTGTTTTTT. This encodes CASTMRGLQNNEKLFF.

V is TRBV5-1 and J is TRBJ1-3; possibly TRBD1 for D (6 bases). The germline gives CDR1 SGHRS, CDR2 YFSETQ. The CDR3 contains 16 residues. V lost 2 bases, J lost 1 base, and 13 bases lay in between. This CDR3 is CASSFETGGSGNTIYF. As DNA, the CDR3 is TGCGCCAGCAGCTTCGAGACAGGAGGTTCTGGAAACACCATATATTTT.

J is TRBJ2-1 and V is TRBV5-1; no clear D gene. There are 15 residues in the CDR3. Trimming left V 0 bases short and J 3 bases short, with 10 bases between. CDR1 and CDR2 from the germline V gene are SGHRS and YFSETQ. The CDR3 sequence: CASSLGSFYYNEQFF. The CDR3, as DNA: TGCGCCAGCAGCTTGGGGAGTTTCTACTACAATGAGCAGTTCTTC.

In this sample, this clone turned up once. This chain links TRBV19 with TRBJ1-2, with D uncertain. This CDR3 is 14 amino acids long. Germline V gene data show CDR1 as LNHDA and CDR2 as SQIVND (reference sequence). V was shortened by 3 bases and J by 1 base, with 9 bases between the two germline ends. CDR3 loop: CASSISSYNYGYTF. DNA for the CDR3: TGTGCCAGTAGTATCTCCTCTTATAACTATGGCTACACCTTC.

This clone was seen once. The chain carries TRBV5-1 and TRBJ2-7; 7 nucleotides line up with TRBD1. V gave up 7 bases and J gave up 0 bases; unmatched junction bases: 10. The CDR3 contains 15 residues. Germline CDR1 SGHRS, CDR2 YFSETQ. This chain's CDR3 is CASSRQGAYSYEQYF. In DNA form, the CDR3 reads TGCGCCAGCTCCAGACAGGGCGCCTACTCCTACGAGCAGTACTTC.